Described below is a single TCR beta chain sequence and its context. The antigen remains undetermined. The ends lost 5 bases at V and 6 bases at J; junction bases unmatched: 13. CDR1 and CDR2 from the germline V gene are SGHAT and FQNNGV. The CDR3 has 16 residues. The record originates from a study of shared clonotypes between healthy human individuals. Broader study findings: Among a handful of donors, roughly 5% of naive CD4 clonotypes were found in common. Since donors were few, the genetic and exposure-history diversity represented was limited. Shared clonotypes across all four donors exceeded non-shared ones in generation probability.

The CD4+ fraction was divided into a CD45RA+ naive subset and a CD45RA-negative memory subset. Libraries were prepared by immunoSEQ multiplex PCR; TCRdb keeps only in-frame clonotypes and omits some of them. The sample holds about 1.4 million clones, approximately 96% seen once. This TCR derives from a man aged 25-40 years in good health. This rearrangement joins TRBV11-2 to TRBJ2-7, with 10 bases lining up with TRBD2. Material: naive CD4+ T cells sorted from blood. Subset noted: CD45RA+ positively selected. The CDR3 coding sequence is TGTGCCAGCAGCCTCAACCCTCGACTAGCGGGTTTCGAGCAGTACTTC. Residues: CASSLNPRLAGFEQYF.